The rows below give T cell receptor beta chains drawn from one sample of a study of T cell clonotyping in hematopoietic cell transplantation. Clones were sequenced by immunoSEQ multiplex PCR, and TCRdb holds only the in-frame ones, with some missing. Here the sample spans 6,500 to 7,000 clones, 95% to 99% being singletons. Sequenced material: PBMCs, taken 30 days after allogeneic stem cell transplant. The receptor source for this set is a male patient aged 55-69 years who had an allogeneic stem cell transplant from a related donor, so the T cells may come from the graft donor. Some clones in this sample may be carry-over from other donors' samples. The CDR3 runs from the conserved cysteine through the conserved F or W. Fields, in order: clone size, J gene, V gene, D gene, CDR3 DNA, CDR3 protein. The D gene is left open where the match is weak. Size values are once, few and many counts, or a class for expanded clones, and some rows have none.

size: NA
J: TRBJ2-2
V: TRBV7-9
D: NA
DNA: TGTGCCAGCACCCGTCCGGAGGGCACCGGGGAGCTGTTTTTT
CDR3: CASTRPEGTGELFF

size: NA
J: TRBJ1-2
V: TRBV9
D: NA
DNA: TGTGCCAGCAGCGTAGACGGCGGGGGGAACTATGGCTACACCTTC
CDR3: CASSVDGGGNYGYTF

size: NA
J: TRBJ1-2
V: TRBV28
D: NA
DNA: TGTGCCAGCAGCGCAGAGGTCTATGGCTACACCTTC
CDR3: CASSAEVYGYTF

size: NA
J: TRBJ1-2
V: TRBV29-1
D: NA
DNA: TGCAGCGTTGTGGACAGTTACCATGGCTACACCTTC
CDR3: CSVVDSYHGYTF

size: NA
J: TRBJ1-3
V: TRBV30
D: NA
DNA: TGTGCCTGGAGTTTTAGGGACACCATATATTTT
CDR3: CAWSFRDTIYF

size: NA
J: TRBJ1-5
V: TRBV28
D: NA
DNA: TGTGCCAGCAGTCCGCAGGGGAATCAGCCCCAGCATTTT
CDR3: CASSPQGNQPQHF

size: NA
J: TRBJ1-5
V: TRBV7-9
D: NA
DNA: TGTGCCAGCAGCCATACAGGCAATCAGCCCCAGCATTTT
CDR3: CASSHTGNQPQHF

size: NA
J: TRBJ2-3
V: TRBV7-2
D: NA
DNA: TGTGCCAGCAGCTTAGGGGGGACCACAGATACGCAGTATTTT
CDR3: CASSLGGTTDTQYF

size: NA
J: TRBJ1-3
V: TRBV19
D: NA
DNA: TGTGCCAGTAGTAAACAGTCTGGAAACACCATATATTTT
CDR3: CASSKQSGNTIYF

size: once
J: TRBJ1-2
V: TRBV30
D: NA
DNA: TGTGCCTGGAGTTCCCGGGTTTATGGCTACACCTTC
CDR3: CAWSSRVYGYTF

size: NA
J: TRBJ2-6
V: TRBV29-1
D: NA
DNA: TGCAGCGTCGCTGGGACCCAAAAAAATGGGTCTGGGGCCAACGTCCTGACTTTC
CDR3: CSVAGTQKNGSGANVLTF

size: NA
J: TRBJ2-3
V: TRBV7-3
D: TRBD2
DNA: TGTGCCAGCAGCCTCGGGGGGGCTCTCACAGATACGCAGTATTTT
CDR3: CASSLGGALTDTQYF

size: NA
J: TRBJ1-1
V: TRBV19
D: NA
DNA: TGTGCCAGTAGTTCCCCGCTCAGAGTGGTGAACACTGAAGCTTTCTTT
CDR3: CASSSPLRVVNTEAFF

size: NA
J: TRBJ1-2
V: TRBV30
D: NA
DNA: TGTGCCTGGAGTTTGCAGGCGGGCGGCTACACCTTC
CDR3: CAWSLQAGGYTF

size: NA
J: TRBJ1-2
V: TRBV5-5
D: NA
DNA: TGTGCCAGCAGCTCGACAACTTATTACTATGGCTACACCTTC
CDR3: CASSSTTYYYGYTF

size: NA
J: TRBJ1-4
V: TRBV7-2
D: NA
DNA: TGTGCCAGCCGCAGCAGTGCAACTAATGAAAAACTGTTTTTT
CDR3: CASRSSATNEKLFF

size: NA
J: TRBJ1-6
V: TRBV5-1
D: NA
DNA: TGCGCCAGCAGCGCTTTGTATAATTCACCCCTCCACTTT
CDR3: CASSALYNSPLHF

size: NA
J: TRBJ1-5
V: TRBV6-7
D: NA
DNA: TGTGCCAGCAGCCTCCTACCGAGCGGAGGCAATCAGCCCCAGCATTTT
CDR3: CASSLLPSGGNQPQHF

size: NA
J: TRBJ2-5
V: TRBV25-1
D: NA
DNA: TGTGCCAGCAGTGAAGAGGGCCAGGATGAGACCCAGTACTTC
CDR3: CASSEEGQDETQYF

size: NA
J: TRBJ2-1
V: TRBV11-3
D: NA
DNA: TGTGCCAGCAGCTTAGGCCGGGAGCAGTTCTTC
CDR3: CASSLGREQFF

size: NA
J: TRBJ2-6
V: TRBV2
D: TRBD1
DNA: TGTGCCAGACGGACAGGGGACTCTTCCGGGGCCAACGTCCTGACTTTC
CDR3: CARRTGDSSGANVLTF

size: NA
J: TRBJ2-7
V: TRBV7-2
D: NA
DNA: TGTGCCAGCAGCTTAGGCCGGGGTTATTACGAGCAGTACTTC
CDR3: CASSLGRGYYEQYF

size: NA
J: TRBJ2-1
V: TRBV6-5
D: NA
DNA: TGTGCCAGCAGAAGTGGCTACAAGGTTGAGCAGTTCTTC
CDR3: CASRSGYKVEQFF

size: NA
J: TRBJ1-4
V: TRBV29-1
D: TRBD1
DNA: TGCAGCGTTGCCCGGGACAGGGATGAAAAACTGTTTTTT
CDR3: CSVARDRDEKLFF

size: NA
J: TRBJ1-2
V: TRBV28
D: TRBD1
DNA: TGTGCCAGCAGTTATGGGACAGGAAGCTATGGCTACACCTTC
CDR3: CASSYGTGSYGYTF

size: NA
J: TRBJ1-1
V: TRBV4-3
D: TRBD1
DNA: TGCGCCAGCAGCACCCGGGACAGGGGGAACACTGAAGCTTTCTTT
CDR3: CASSTRDRGNTEAFF

size: NA
J: TRBJ1-4
V: TRBV5-4
D: NA
DNA: TGTGCCAGCAGCTTGGTGGATTCAGAAAAACTGTTTTTT
CDR3: CASSLVDSEKLFF

size: NA
J: TRBJ1-2
V: TRBV7-9
D: NA
DNA: TGTGCCAGCAGCCCGTCCGGGTCCAGATACACCTTC
CDR3: CASSPSGSRYTF

size: NA
J: TRBJ1-5
V: TRBV19
D: TRBD1
DNA: TGTGCCAGTAGTTCCTGGACAGGGGGGAACAATCAGCCCCAGCATTTT
CDR3: CASSSWTGGNNQPQHF

size: NA
J: TRBJ2-5
V: TRBV15
D: TRBD2
DNA: TGTGCCACCAGCAGAGGAGGATTAGCGGGGGTTAGGGAGACCCAGTACTTC
CDR3: CATSRGGLAGVRETQYF

size: NA
J: TRBJ1-2
V: TRBV10-3
D: NA
DNA: TGTGCCATCAGTGAGGGGACGGTCTCACCTGGCTACACCTTC
CDR3: CAISEGTVSPGYTF

size: once
J: TRBJ2-6
V: TRBV19
D: NA
DNA: TGTGCCAGTAGCCCCGATGACTCTGGGGCCAACGTCCTGACTTTC
CDR3: CASSPDDSGANVLTF

size: NA
J: TRBJ1-1
V: TRBV11-3
D: TRBD1
DNA: TGTGCCAGCAGCTTAGATCTCACAGGGGGATACACTGAAGCTTTCTTT
CDR3: CASSLDLTGGYTEAFF

size: NA
J: TRBJ2-7
V: TRBV27
D: TRBD2
DNA: TGTGCCAGCAGTCCCGTCGGGAGGAGCTCCTACGAGCAGTACTTC
CDR3: CASSPVGRSSYEQYF

size: NA
J: TRBJ1-4
V: TRBV28
D: TRBD1
DNA: TGTGCCAGCAGGAGGACAGGGTTTGAAAAACTGTTTTTT
CDR3: CASRRTGFEKLFF

size: NA
J: TRBJ1-1
V: TRBV29-1
D: NA
DNA: TGCAGCGTTAGGGTCGGGGAGGCGAACACTGAAGCTTTCTTT
CDR3: CSVRVGEANTEAFF

size: NA
J: TRBJ2-7
V: TRBV11-1
D: TRBD2
DNA: TGTGCCAGCAGCTTAGTACTAGCGGGGAGTGAGCAGTACTTC
CDR3: CASSLVLAGSEQYF

size: NA
J: TRBJ1-5
V: TRBV5-8
D: TRBD1
DNA: TGTGCCAGCAGTCTGACAGGGAATCAGCCCCAGCATTTT
CDR3: CASSLTGNQPQHF

size: NA
J: TRBJ1-2
V: TRBV27
D: NA
DNA: TGTGCCAGCAGTTCACAGGGACACTATGGCTACACCTTC
CDR3: CASSSQGHYGYTF

size: few
J: TRBJ1-2
V: TRBV4-3
D: TRBD1
DNA: TGCGCCAGCAGCCAAAACACAGGGGGCAGGGATGGCTACACCTTC
CDR3: CASSQNTGGRDGYTF

size: NA
J: TRBJ1-4
V: TRBV30
D: NA
DNA: TGTGCCTGGAGTGCAGGGTGGCAGGGGCTGATTGAAAAACTGTTTTTT
CDR3: CAWSAGWQGLIEKLFF

size: NA
J: TRBJ1-3
V: TRBV6-5
D: NA
DNA: TGTGCCAGCAGTTACTCAGGGGGGGCAGTTGGAAACACCATATATTTT
CDR3: CASSYSGGAVGNTIYF

size: NA
J: TRBJ1-2
V: TRBV15
D: NA
DNA: TGTGCCACCAGCAGAGATCGGGCCCGAACAAGCTATGGCTACACCTTC
CDR3: CATSRDRARTSYGYTF

size: NA
J: TRBJ2-3
V: TRBV7-2
D: TRBD2
DNA: TGTGCCAGCAGCTTAGTCGCGGGGGTAAGCACAGATACGCAGTATTTT
CDR3: CASSLVAGVSTDTQYF

size: NA
J: TRBJ2-7
V: TRBV4-1
D: NA
DNA: TGCGCCAGCAGCCAAAGTACGGGGCGCTACGAGCAGTACTTC
CDR3: CASSQSTGRYEQYF

size: NA
J: TRBJ2-2
V: TRBV4-3
D: NA
DNA: TGCGCCAGCAGCCCACGCCGGGTGGCCACCGGGGAGCTGTTTTTT
CDR3: CASSPRRVATGELFF

size: NA
J: TRBJ1-3
V: TRBV5-4
D: TRBD1
DNA: TGTGCCAGCAGCTTTGACAGGGTTCGAAACACCATATATTTT
CDR3: CASSFDRVRNTIYF

size: NA
J: TRBJ1-1
V: TRBV5-6
D: NA
DNA: TGTGCCAGCAGCTTGGCCTCGGGGGGCCGTACTGAAGCTTTCTTT
CDR3: CASSLASGGRTEAFF

size: NA
J: TRBJ1-5
V: TRBV19
D: NA
DNA: TGTGCCAGTACTGGACTCCTGGGTCAGCCCCAGCATTTT
CDR3: CASTGLLGQPQHF

size: NA
J: TRBJ2-2
V: TRBV4-3
D: NA
DNA: TGCGCCAGCAGCCAAGATTCCCGCACCGGGGAGCTGTTTTTT
CDR3: CASSQDSRTGELFF

size: NA
J: TRBJ2-5
V: TRBV2
D: NA
DNA: TGTGCCAGCAGCAAGGACTCCACCGATCAAGAGACCCAGTACTTC
CDR3: CASSKDSTDQETQYF

size: NA
J: TRBJ1-2
V: TRBV27
D: NA
DNA: TGTGCCAGCAGTTCCCCCGGGGCGGCGAACTATGGCTACACCTTC
CDR3: CASSSPGAANYGYTF

size: NA
J: TRBJ1-2
V: TRBV9
D: TRBD1
DNA: TGTGCCAGCAGCGTAGGGACAGGGGGCTATGGCTACACCTTC
CDR3: CASSVGTGGYGYTF

size: NA
J: TRBJ1-6
V: TRBV11-2
D: NA
DNA: TGTGCCAGCTGCGGGGTCTATAATTCACCCCTCCACTTT
CDR3: CASCGVYNSPLHF

size: NA
J: TRBJ2-3
V: TRBV5-1
D: NA
DNA: TGCGCCAGCAGCTTAACGAGCGGACCTAGCACAGATACGCAGTATTTT
CDR3: CASSLTSGPSTDTQYF

size: once
J: TRBJ2-2
V: TRBV11-3
D: NA
DNA: TGTGCCAGTCTCCCGGGACGGCCGAACACCGGGGAGCTGTTTTTT
CDR3: CASLPGRPNTGELFF

size: NA
J: TRBJ2-7
V: TRBV2
D: TRBD1
DNA: TGTGCCAGCAAGGGACAGGGGGCCTCCTACGAGCAGTACTTC
CDR3: CASKGQGASYEQYF

size: NA
J: TRBJ1-4
V: TRBV19
D: NA
DNA: TGTGCCAGTAGTATTAGGAAGACGAGGGGTGAAAAACTGTTTTTT
CDR3: CASSIRKTRGEKLFF

size: NA
J: TRBJ2-7
V: TRBV6-1
D: TRBD1
DNA: TGTGCCAGCAGTGAAGAGGGACAGGCCTTTTTC
CDR3: CASSEEGQAFF

size: NA
J: TRBJ2-5
V: TRBV11-3
D: TRBD1
DNA: TGTGCCAGCAGCCCTAGGGACAGGCAAGAGACCCAGTACTTC
CDR3: CASSPRDRQETQYF